The 13 T cell receptor beta chains given below trace back to one sample, sequenced in a study of PD-1 blockade in classical Hodgkin lymphoma. With no exception, relapse followed autologous stem cell transplantation in all patients, and brentuximab vedotin exposure varied. Repertoires were generated with immunoSEQ multiplex PCR, while TCRdb's copy carries only in-frame clones and drops some. Of about 100,000 clones listed, about 89% are singletons. The source was peripheral blood mononuclear cells (PBMCs), collected before the second cycle of nivolumab. The receptor source for this set is a human donor with classical Hodgkin lymphoma.

The V call is TRBV19, the J call TRBJ2-7; a weak D match, TRBD1 (6 bases). The CDR3 has 19 residues. Deletions cut 0 bases from V and 3 bases from J, with 24 bases between. Germline-derived CDR1 and CDR2 are LNHDA and SQIVND (reference sequence). The CDR3 nucleotides read TGTGCCAGTAGTATAGATCTTAAAGTCGGAACAGGGATCAGCTACGAGCAGTACTTC. Translating gives CASSIDLKVGTGISYEQYF.

The rearrangement joins TRBV11-2 to TRBJ2-7; 15 bases are shared with TRBD2. Germline loops: CDR1 SGHAT, CDR2 FQNNGV. This CDR3 has 14 amino acids. The V segment lost 5 bases and the J segment 12 bases; nucleotides outside the gene matches: 8. CDR3 sequence: CASSRGLAGGLGYF. As DNA, the CDR3 is TGTGCCAGCAGCCGGGGACTAGCGGGAGGATTGGGGTACTTC.

V gene TRBV6-5 combines with J gene TRBJ2-7; no definite D call. Trimming shortened V by 2 bases and J by 2 bases, and 10 bases separated the two germline ends. The length of the CDR3 is 14 residues. CDR1 and CDR2 from the germline V gene are MNHEY and SVGAGI. As DNA, the CDR3 is TGTGCCAGCAGTTACGTGGCTGGTACCTACGAGCAGTACTTC. Encoded protein: CASSYVAGTYEQYF.

The chain couples TRBV30 to TRBJ2-4; the D gene is possibly TRBD2 (7 bases). The V gene lost 0 bases and the J gene lost 6 bases, with 15 bases spanning the gap. Looked up from germline, CDR1 is GTSNPN and CDR2 is SVGIG (reference sequence). This CDR3 is built from 15 residues. The CDR3, as DNA: TGTGCCTGGAGTGTGGGAGGGGGGACACGAAACATTCAGTACTTC. The encoded protein is CAWSVGGGTRNIQYF.

The gene calls are TRBV18 and TRBJ2-5; D gene uncertain. Germline V lookup: CDR1 KGHSH, CDR2 LQKENI. Trimming took off 6 bases at V and 2 bases at J, with 10 bases between the two ends. The CDR3 covers 13 residues. CDR3 sequence: CASSSTRQETQYF. The CDR3, as DNA: TGTGCCAGCTCCTCGACACGTCAAGAGACCCAGTACTTC.

With regard to this clone: Other DNA sequences of this sample code for an identical CDR3. The chain carries TRBV10-3 and TRBJ2-7, with a weak D call TRBD2 (6 bases). Germline CDR1 ENHRY, CDR2 SYGVKD. V shed 5 bases and J shed 1 base, with 9 bases lying between them. This CDR3 is built from 13 residues. The CDR3, as DNA: TGTGCCATCAGTCCCGGGACTTCCTACGAGCAGTACTTC. Protein product: CAISPGTSYEQYF.

The chain carries TRBV12-5 and TRBJ1-2; D unclear. V lost 10 bases to trimming and J lost 6 bases, with 6 bases between them. This CDR3 comprises 9 residues. Germline CDR1 and CDR2: LGHNT and FRNRAP. The CDR3: CATKDGYTF. In DNA form, the CDR3 reads TGTGCTACTAAGGATGGCTACACCTTC.

The chain has TRBV2 and TRBJ1-3; no reliable D call. This CDR3 has 13 amino acids. Germline CDR1 is SNHLY and CDR2 is FYNNEI. Deletions cut 6 bases from V and 3 bases from J, with 9 bases between. CDR3 coding DNA: TGTGCCAGCAGCTGGGTGGGTGGAAACACCATATATTTT. It translates to CASSWVGGNTIYF.

This chain connects TRBV6-5 to TRBJ1-1; 8 bases map to TRBD1. V shed 8 bases, J shed 0 bases, and the junction held 5 bases outside the gene matches. The CDR3 spans 14 residues. Germline values: CDR1 MNHEY, CDR2 SVGAGI. The CDR3 nucleotides are TGTGCCAGCCTTGGACAGGGATTGAACACTGAAGCTTTCTTT. It translates to CASLGQGLNTEAFF.

V gene TRBV7-2 combines with J gene TRBJ1-2; 10 nucleotides align to TRBD1. V lost 4 bases and J lost 2; bases outside the gene matches: 4. In germline, CDR1 is SGHTA, CDR2 FQGNSA. This CDR3 spans 15 amino acids. The CDR3 here is CASSSSDRGNYGYTF. Written as DNA, the CDR3 is TGTGCCAGCAGCTCCTCGGACAGGGGGAACTATGGCTACACCTTC.

DNA for the CDR3: TGTGCCAGCAGGGTCGCTAGCGGGTCTACGCAGTATTTT. It specifies CASRVASGSTQYF. The genes are TRBV6-5 and TRBJ2-3; TRBD2 agrees at 8 bases. The CDR3 covers 13 residues. The V gene end was trimmed by 6 bases and the J gene end by 8 bases; junction bases not matched to a gene: 7. Germline CDR1 MNHEY, CDR2 SVGAGI.

CDR3 in DNA: TGTGCCAGCAGCGTAGGACAAGCTCTCCGGGATACGCAGTATTTT. It specifies CASSVGQALRDTQYF. This sequence joins TRBV9 and TRBJ2-3; unclear D gene. This CDR3 has 15 amino acids. CDR1 is SGDLS, CDR2 YYNGEE, per germline. The V gene lost 0 bases and the J gene lost 6 bases, with 14 bases spanning the gap.

V usage is TRBV13 and J usage is TRBJ1-2; 9 nucleotides agree with TRBD1. Trimming cost V 5 bases and J 3 bases; bases outside gene matches: 13. The CDR3 sequence is 17 residues long. Germline CDR1 is PRHDT and CDR2 is FYEKMQ (reference sequence). The DNA for the CDR3 is TGTGCCAGCAGCCCGGAGTGGGACAGGGACCTCTACTATGGCTACACCTTC. Translated: CASSPEWDRDLYYGYTF.